This T cell receptor beta chain was recorded in a study of T cell responses to AZD1222 COVID-19 vaccine. Data came from immunoSEQ multiplex PCR; TCRdb stores just in-frame clones and leaves some out. Altogether around 150,000 clones are present, almost 95% being singletons, with the ten largest covering approximately 2.2%. The CDR3 has 15 amino acids. Trimming at V came to 2 bases and at J to 1 base, leaving 3 bases not matched to a gene. Germline V gene sequence: CDR1 SGHDT, CDR2 YYEEEE. This clone has more than one count but fewer than ten. Its matching antigen is unknown. Whole-study findings and limits: Donors skewed white British and female; clonal diversity was possibly underestimated. Nearly half of spike-specific TCRs reportedly target unmutated variant regions. After the peak T cell response, and only then, were repertoires sampled.

This sequence joins TRBV5-6 and TRBJ2-7; 10 positions match TRBD2. Material: peripheral blood, obtained on day 0 of AZD1222 vaccination. The origin of this receptor is an adult in good health. CDR3 loop: CASSFSGGLSYEQYF. CDR3 in DNA: TGTGCCAGCAGCTTTAGCGGGGGGCTATCCTACGAGCAGTACTTC.